This is a list of T cell receptor beta chains from one sample in a study of cytomegalovirus exposure and HLA in healthy donors. TCRdb's table, derived via immunoSEQ multiplex PCR, lists solely in-frame clones and lacks some. The sample shows under 200,000 clones, around three quarters of them seen only once. What was sequenced was PBMCs. Every receptor here comes from a woman in her twenties or thirties in good health and CMV-seropositive. Both conserved end residues are part of each CDR3. Each record gives: J gene, V gene, CDR3 protein.

>TRBJ1-5|TRBV7-9
CASSLGTHGRPQHF
>TRBJ2-5|TRBV5-4
CASSLGDRGEETQYF
>TRBJ2-7|TRBV4-1
CASSTRLQGMGTYEQYF
>TRBJ1-2|TRBV16
CASSPSAGGRRGYGYTF
>TRBJ2-5|TRBV9
CASSVDFRVQETQYF
>NA|TRBV6-5
CASSYRRGYEQYF
>TRBJ1-2|TRBV30
CARSPGTTVNYGYTF
>TRBJ1-5|TRBV2
CASSDDRISPQHF
>TRBJ2-7|TRBV4-1
CASSQVIHRTGASYEQYF
>TRBJ1-1|TRBV10-1
CASSRDRGTNEAFF
>TRBJ2-7|TRBV4-1
CASSQPGNEQYF
>TRBJ1-5|TRBV5-8
CASSFGTGYQPQHF
>TRBJ1-1|TRBV5-4
CASSRELNTEAFF
>TRBJ1-6|TRBV7-2
CASSLDGAGDSPLHF
>TRBJ1-2|TRBV4-1
CASSQGQGAHYGYTF
>TRBJ2-7|TRBV5-8
CASSSGQGLSSYEQYF
>TRBJ2-1|TRBV2
CASSEGERGGQNEQFF
>TRBJ1-4|TRBV5-4
CASSSTGGNEKLFF
>TRBJ1-2|TRBV27
CASWTGNYYGYTF
>TRBJ2-7|TRBV6-6
CASRETGDEQYF
>TRBJ2-5|TRBV5-1
CASSPEGGETQYF
>TRBJ1-5|TRBV6-6
CASSYLDPDGEPQHF
>TRBJ1-2|TRBV7-9
CASSLDGGDGYTF
>TRBJ1-2|TRBV7-9
CASSLVTGNYGYTF
>TRBJ2-7|TRBV7-2
CASTPGQGSYEQYF
>TRBJ1-1|TRBV6-5
CASTRTVGAEAFF
>TRBJ2-1|TRBV7-2
CASSPGLADNEQFF
>TRBJ2-7|TRBV6-1
CASSEYRGSSYEQYF
>TRBJ2-7|TRBV4-1
CASSQEGDWGSYEQYF
>TRBJ2-5|TRBV6-1
CASRTQGRAEETQYF
>TRBJ2-1|TRBV28
CASSPGGYNEQFF